This TCR beta chain was captured by sequencing in a study of blood T cells in healthy people across ages. Regarding the study as a whole: Long-lived donors carried more naive CD4+ cells and greater diversity than aged donors.

Each donor was a healthy Caucasian individual from Russia, aged about 6 to 100. Together with a sample-barcoded 5' primer, a J-beta primer mix was included in a second PCR lasting about 6 to 11 cycles. TCRdb reprocessed the 5' RACE reads with MiXCR, giving one entry per CDR3 protein. The data hold hundreds of thousands of distinct CDR3 sequences, with 22% observed a single time. Note on this clonotype: Antigen: not known.

Sample: blood. This TCR derives from a man between 70 and 80 years old in good health.

The CDR3 sequence is CASTSGSHVDEQFF. In nucleotides, the CDR3 is TGTGCCAGCACCTCAGGGTCCCACGTCGATGAGCAGTTCTTC. The chain carries TRBV3-1 and TRBJ2-1; perhaps TRBD1 as D (5 bases). This CDR3 comprises 14 residues. Germline CDR1 and CDR2: LGHDT and YNNKEL (reference sequence). Trimming cost V 7 bases and J 8 bases, with 18 bases left between them.